A selection of T cell receptor beta chains follows, all from one sample in a study of regulatory T cells in long-lasting Graves disease. TCRdb re-called the multiplex PCR reads with MiXCR, one entry per CDR3 protein. The sample comprises approximately 400,000 distinct CDR3 sequences, about 20% of which are singletons, and 26% rests with the top ten. The sequencing used peripheral blood mononuclear cells (PBMCs), collected when the disease was refractory, from a patient treated with antithyroid drugs. The receptors were sampled from a female donor with Graves disease. CDR3s include the opening cysteine and the closing phenylalanine or tryptophan. The D gene is left open where the match is weak. A row's size may be missing; if present it is once, few, many or a size class.

V gene	clone size	CDR3 length	D gene	J gene	CDR3 protein	CDR3 DNA
TRBV5-1	few	14	-	TRBJ2-7	CASSLERGAGEQYF	TGCGCCAGCAGCTTGGAACGGGGGGCTGGAGAGCAGTACTTC
TRBV27	-	14	TRBD2	TRBJ2-7	CASSFGLAGTEQYF	TGTGCCAGCAGTTTTGGACTAGCGGGGACCGAGCAGTACTTC
TRBV19	-	14	-	TRBJ1-1	CASSIWFLNTEAFF	TGTGCCAGTAGTATATGGTTTTTGAACACTGAAGCTTTCTTT
TRBV11-2	-	17	TRBD2	TRBJ2-2	CASSPIRQAGVHGELFF	TGTGCCAGCAGCCCTATCCGTCAAGCGGGAGTTCACGGGGAGCTGTTTTTT
TRBV7-3	few	13	-	TRBJ2-1	CASSLQRGSEQFF	TGTGCCAGCAGCTTACAGAGAGGGAGTGAGCAGTTCTTC
TRBV29-1	-	14	-	TRBJ2-7	CSAIPGPSSYEQYF	TGCAGCGCAATACCGGGCCCTAGCTCCTACGAGCAGTACTTC
TRBV10-2	-	14	TRBD2	TRBJ2-5	CASTGGGSGETQYF	TGCGCCAGCACTGGTGGCGGGAGTGGCGAGACCCAGTACTTC
TRBV2	many	15	TRBD1	TRBJ2-2	CAISTGGLSTGELFF	TGTGCCATTTCGACAGGGGGCCTTTCCACCGGGGAGCTGTTTTTT
TRBV19	-	14	TRBD2	TRBJ2-4	CASSLAGGPWIQYF	TGTGCCAGTAGCCTAGCGGGAGGGCCTTGGATTCAGTACTTC
TRBV12-3/TRBV12-4	many	13	-	TRBJ1-1	CASSKQGNTEAFF	TGTGCCAGCAGCAAACAGGGGAACACTGAAGCTTTCTTT
TRBV12-3/TRBV12-4	-	17	TRBD2	TRBJ2-2	CASSLWREGLSAGELFF	TGTGCCAGCAGTTTATGGCGGGAGGGCCTCAGCGCCGGGGAGCTGTTTTTT
TRBV4-3	few	15	TRBD1	TRBJ2-7	CASSQGGQGPYEQYF	TGCGCCAGCAGCCAAGGGGGACAGGGACCCTACGAGCAGTACTTC
TRBV7-6	-	16	-	TRBJ2-1	CASSLEAASWSNEQFF	TGTGCCAGCAGCTTAGAGGCAGCTTCATGGAGCAATGAGCAGTTCTTC
TRBV11-2	-	13	TRBD2	TRBJ2-1	CASSLAASGRPFF	TGTGCCAGCAGCTTAGCTGCTAGCGGGAGACCGTTCTTC
TRBV10-3	few	16	TRBD1	TRBJ2-7	CAISEPGQGNTYEQYF	TGTGCCATCAGTGAACCCGGACAGGGTAACACCTACGAGCAGTACTTC
TRBV24-1	-	14	TRBD1	TRBJ1-2	CATSGYDRAYGYTF	TGTGCCACCAGTGGGTACGACAGGGCCTATGGCTACACCTTC
TRBV7-9	few	12	-	TRBJ2-7	CASMTGGNEQYF	TGTGCCAGTATGACGGGGGGCAACGAGCAGTACTTC
TRBV11-1	many	14	TRBD2	TRBJ2-7	CASSIRTSFHEQYF	TGTGCCAGCAGCATTCGGACTAGTTTCCACGAGCAGTACTTC
TRBV5-1	-	16	TRBD2	TRBJ2-7	CASSSGLAGGAGEQYF	TGCGCCAGCAGCTCGGGACTAGCGGGAGGTGCGGGCGAGCAGTACTTC
TRBV15	many	16	TRBD2	TRBJ2-5	CATSSGGTSGKETQYF	TGTGCCACCAGCAGTGGGGGGACTAGCGGGAAGGAGACCCAGTACTTC
TRBV5-6	-	16	-	TRBJ1-4	CASSLRRGGFGEKLFF	TGTGCCAGCAGCTTACGGAGGGGGGGTTTTGGCGAAAAACTGTTTTTT
TRBV5-4	-	15	TRBD2	TRBJ2-5	CASRSLAGSQETQYF	TGTGCCAGCAGGTCCCTAGCGGGATCACAGGAGACCCAGTACTTC
TRBV7-3	-	16	-	TRBJ2-2	CASSLNPPRNTGELFF	TGTGCCAGCAGCTTAAATCCGCCCCGGAACACCGGGGAGCTGTTTTTT